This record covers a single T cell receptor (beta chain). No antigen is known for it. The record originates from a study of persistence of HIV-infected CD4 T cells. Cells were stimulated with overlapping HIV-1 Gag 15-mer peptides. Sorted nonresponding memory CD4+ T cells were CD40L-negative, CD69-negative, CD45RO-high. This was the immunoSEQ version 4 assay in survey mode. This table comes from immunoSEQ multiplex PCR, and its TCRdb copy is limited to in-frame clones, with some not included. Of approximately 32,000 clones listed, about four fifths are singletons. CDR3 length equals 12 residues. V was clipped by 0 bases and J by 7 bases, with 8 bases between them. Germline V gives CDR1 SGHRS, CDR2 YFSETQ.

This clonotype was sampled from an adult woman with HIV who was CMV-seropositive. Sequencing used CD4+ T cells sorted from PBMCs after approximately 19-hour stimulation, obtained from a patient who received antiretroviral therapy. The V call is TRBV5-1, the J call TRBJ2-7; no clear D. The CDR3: CASSLGWGEQYF. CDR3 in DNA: TGCGCCAGCAGCTTGGGTTGGGGAGAGCAGTACTTC. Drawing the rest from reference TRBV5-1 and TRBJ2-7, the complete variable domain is KAGVTQTPRYLIKTRGQQVTLSCSPISGHRSVSWYQQTPGQGLQFLFEYFSETQRNKGNFPGRFSGRQFSNSRSEMNVSTLELGDSALYLCASSLGWGEQYFGPGTRLTVT.